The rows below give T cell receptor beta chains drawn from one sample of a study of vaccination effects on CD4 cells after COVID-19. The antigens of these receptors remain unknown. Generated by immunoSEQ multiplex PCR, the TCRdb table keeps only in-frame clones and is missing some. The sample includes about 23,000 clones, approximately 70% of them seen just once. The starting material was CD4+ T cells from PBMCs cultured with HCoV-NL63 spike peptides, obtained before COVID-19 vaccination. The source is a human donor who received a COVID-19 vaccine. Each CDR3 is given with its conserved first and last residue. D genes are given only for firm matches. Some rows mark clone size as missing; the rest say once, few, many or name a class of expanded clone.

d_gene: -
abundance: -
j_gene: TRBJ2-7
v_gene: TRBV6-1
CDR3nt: TGTGCCAGCAGTGAATTTCCCGCTAGCGTTGGCAACGAGCAGTACTTC
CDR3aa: CASSEFPASVGNEQYF

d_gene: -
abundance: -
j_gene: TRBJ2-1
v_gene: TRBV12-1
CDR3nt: TGTGCCAGCAGCTTTGAAGAGGCCGAAACCAGGGATGAGCAGTTCTTC
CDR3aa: CASSFEEAETRDEQFF

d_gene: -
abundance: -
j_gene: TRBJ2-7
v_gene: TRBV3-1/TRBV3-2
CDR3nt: TGTGCCAGCAGCCAAGATTGGGCCTACGAGCAGTACTTC
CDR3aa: CASSQDWAYEQYF

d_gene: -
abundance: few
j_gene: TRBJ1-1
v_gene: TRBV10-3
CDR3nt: TGTGCCATCAGTGTAACGGGAAACACTGAAGCTTTCTTT
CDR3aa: CAISVTGNTEAFF

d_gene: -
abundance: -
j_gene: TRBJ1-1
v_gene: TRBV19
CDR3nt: TGTGCCAGTAGTATTAGTCAATTCGGGATGAACACTGAAGCTTTCTTT
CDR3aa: CASSISQFGMNTEAFF

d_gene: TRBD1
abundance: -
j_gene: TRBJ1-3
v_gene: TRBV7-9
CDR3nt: TGTGCCAGCAGCTTAGCGCGGGACAGGGGTAACACCATATATTTT
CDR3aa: CASSLARDRGNTIYF

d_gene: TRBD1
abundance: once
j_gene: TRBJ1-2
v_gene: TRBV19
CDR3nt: TGTGCCAGTACCAAACAGGGGAAAGATAACTATGGCTACACCTTC
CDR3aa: CASTKQGKDNYGYTF

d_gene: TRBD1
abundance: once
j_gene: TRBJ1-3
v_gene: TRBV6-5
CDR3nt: TGTGCCAGCAGTTCGGGACAGGGTAACGGAAACACCATATATTTT
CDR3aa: CASSSGQGNGNTIYF

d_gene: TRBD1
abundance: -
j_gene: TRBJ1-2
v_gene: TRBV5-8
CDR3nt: TGTGCCAGCAGCAAGGAGAAGGGGGCCGGGGGCTACACCTTC
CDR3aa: CASSKEKGAGGYTF

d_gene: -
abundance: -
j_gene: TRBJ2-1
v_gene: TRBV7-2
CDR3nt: TGTGCCAGCAGCCATAACGGAGCTGGGCAGTTCTTC
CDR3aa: CASSHNGAGQFF

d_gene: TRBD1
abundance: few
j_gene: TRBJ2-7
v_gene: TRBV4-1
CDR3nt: TGCGCCAGCAGCCGCGACCAGGGGGATCTAAGTATTCAGTACTTC
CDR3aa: CASSRDQGDLSIQYF

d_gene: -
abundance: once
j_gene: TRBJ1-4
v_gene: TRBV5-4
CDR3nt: TGTGCCAGCAGCTTGCAGGGTGAAAAACTGTTTTTT
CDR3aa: CASSLQGEKLFF

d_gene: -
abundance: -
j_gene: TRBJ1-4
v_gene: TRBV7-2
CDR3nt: TGTGCCAGCAGCTCAGCAGTGGGCCGGAATGAAAAACTGTTTTTT
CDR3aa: CASSSAVGRNEKLFF

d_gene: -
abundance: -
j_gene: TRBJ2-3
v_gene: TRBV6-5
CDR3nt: TGTGCCAGCGCCATGGGGCATAGCACAGATACGCAGTATTTT
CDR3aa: CASAMGHSTDTQYF

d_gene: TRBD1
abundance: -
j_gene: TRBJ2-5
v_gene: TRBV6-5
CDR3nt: TGTGCCAGCAGCACGGACAGGCCGTTCCAAGAGACCCAGTACTTC
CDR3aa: CASSTDRPFQETQYF

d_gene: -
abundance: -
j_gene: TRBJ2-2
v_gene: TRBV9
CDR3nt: TGTGCCAGCAGCGTAGGGCTGGGGGGGCCTGTGACCGGGGAGCTGTTTTTT
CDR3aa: CASSVGLGGPVTGELFF

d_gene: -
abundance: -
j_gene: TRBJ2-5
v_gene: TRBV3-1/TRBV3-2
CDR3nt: TGTGCCAGCAGCCAAGAGGGTAGGCGAGAGACCCAGTACTTC
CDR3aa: CASSQEGRRETQYF

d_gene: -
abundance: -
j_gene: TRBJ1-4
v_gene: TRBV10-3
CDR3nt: TGTGCCATCAGTGGGACCGGGACACGAAACGAAAAACTGTTTTTT
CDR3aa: CAISGTGTRNEKLFF